The 6 T cell receptor beta chains listed next were all sequenced from one sample in a study of T cells after yellow fever vaccination. TCRdb reanalysed the 5' RACE reads using MiXCR and keeps one entry per CDR3 protein. The data contain about 160,000 distinct CDR3 sequences, about 7% of them singletons. Sequenced here: CD4+ T cells sorted from PBMCs, sampled less than 6 days after the first yellow fever vaccination. The receptor source for this set is a man aged 18 to 29 who received the YFV17D yellow fever vaccine.

This clonotype was counted between two and nine times. This chain connects TRBV25-1 to TRBJ2-5, with 9 bases that match TRBD2. Germline V lookup: CDR1 MGHDK, CDR2 SYGVNS. V shed 4 bases and J 0 bases; nucleotides not matched to a gene: 3. The CDR3 length is 15 residues. This CDR3 reads CASSVAGANQETQYF. The CDR3 coding sequence is TGTGCCAGCAGTGTAGCGGGGGCTAACCAAGAGACCCAGTACTTC.

This clonotype has at least ten counts. The chain links TRBV12-3 or TRBV12-4 to TRBJ2-5; TRBD2 might be the D (6 bases). This CDR3 region has 13 residues. Trimming took 6 bases from V and 4 from J, leaving 12 bases between them. This CDR3 is CASSRDSPETQYF. As DNA, the CDR3 is TGTGCCAGCAGCCGGGACTCGCCAGAGACCCAGTACTTC.

This clonotype has only a few counts. V usage is TRBV5-1 and J usage is TRBJ2-7; D might be TRBD2 (6 bases). The CDR3 consists of 15 residues. Trimming left V 4 bases short and J 6 bases short, with 20 bases between. CDR1 and CDR2 (germline): SGHRS, YFSETQ. The CDR3 nucleotides are TGCGCCAGCAGCCACCGCGGGGAATGTGCCTGCGAGCAGTACGTC. Translated: CASSHRGECACEQYV.

Written as DNA, the CDR3 is TGTGCCAGCAGTGGTACAGGCTTCTCTGGAAACACCATATATTTT. Translated, it gives CASSGTGFSGNTIYF. The chain combines TRBV6-1 with TRBJ1-3; weak D call: TRBD1 (5 bases). CDR3 length equals 15 residues. The V end lost 4 bases, the J end lost 0 bases, and 10 bases lay between the germline ends. Germline assignment: CDR1 MNHNS and CDR2 SASEGT.

This clonotype has only a few counts. V is TRBV5-6 and J is TRBJ2-3, with 15 bases matching TRBD2. Germline trimming cut 6 bases from V and 6 bases from J; bases unmatched to any gene: 11. CDR3 length: 17 amino acids. Germline CDR1 is SGHDT and CDR2 is YYEEEE. Written as DNA, the CDR3 is TGTGCCAGCAACCTTTTCCGGACTAGCGGGGGGGCCGATACGCAGTATTTT. Protein product: CASNLFRTSGGADTQYF. Using reference TRBV5-6 and TRBJ2-3 for the parts outside the CDR3, the full variable domain is DAGVTQSPTHLIKTRGQQVTLRCSPKSGHDTVSWYQQALGQGPQFIFQYYEEEERQRGNFPDRFSGHQFPNYSSELNVNALLLGDSALYLCASNLFRTSGGADTQYFGPGTRLTVL.

The gene calls are TRBV3-1 and TRBJ2-3; D gene unclear. Trimming left V 7 bases short and J 3 bases short, with 11 bases between. CDR3 length equals 13 residues. Germline CDR1 is LGHDT and CDR2 is YNNKEL (reference sequence). The CDR3 here is CASNKASTDTQYF. CDR3 nucleotides: TGTGCCAGCAATAAAGCGTCGACAGATACGCAGTATTTT.